This entry features one T cell receptor (beta chain) sequence. The antigen is undetermined. Its ends do not fully match the called genes, so a read error is possible. Per germline, CDR1 SGHVS and CDR2 FQNEAQ. The length of the CDR3 is 16 residues. The data derive from a study of post-analysis software for immune sequencing data. Whole-study context: Several disease courses (relapsing-remitting, secondary progressive and progressive-relapsing) of multiple sclerosis were included.

Study-level points and caveats: Batch-mates among the samples co-clustered strongly by F measure. Controls showed lower frequencies than patients for roughly 5 TRBV segments, and TRBV5-6, TRBV5-1 and TRBV20-1 were among these.

TCR beta cDNA libraries had unique molecular identifiers. Input populations of roughly 0.95 to 10 million T cells gave rise to approximately 500,000 cDNA molecules. MiXCR, applied by TCRdb to the PCR reads, yields one record per CDR3 protein. The table lists roughly 170,000 distinct CDR3 sequences, about 32% of them singletons. The clonotype comes from a girl between 5 and 17 years old with multiple sclerosis. Sequenced sample: blood. V gene TRBV7-8 combines with J gene TRBJ2-7; 7 nucleotides agree with TRBD2. CDR3 region: CASSLRRLAGPYEQCF. The CDR3 DNA follows: TGTGCCAGCAGCTTAAGGAGGTTAGCGGGCCCCTACGAGCAGTGCTTC. Drawing the rest from reference TRBV7-8 and TRBJ2-7, the complete variable domain is GAGVSQSPRYKVAKRGQDVALRCDPISGHVSLFWYQQALGQGPEFLTYFQNEAQLDKSGLPSDRFFAERPEGSVSTLKIQRTQQEDSAVYLCASSLRRLAGPYEQCFGPGTRLTVT.